Sequencing of this T cell receptor beta chain was carried out in a study of regulatory T cells in long-lasting Graves disease. CDR3 size: 16 residues. Germline assignment: CDR1 SGDLS and CDR2 YYNGEE. V trimming: 3 bases; J trimming: 3 bases; junction bases outside the gene matches: 11. Construction of the TCR beta libraries employed iRepertoire HTBI primers in conjunction with Arm-PCR of CDR3 regions. TCRdb reprocessed the multiplex PCR reads with MiXCR, giving one entry per CDR3 protein. The table has around 400,000 distinct CDR3 sequences, about 14% seen once. Time point defined: newly diagnosed GD, antithyroid drugs for less than 3 months. The authors made the TCR library using RNA they extracted from PBMCs. This clonotype was recorded a few times.

The chain recombines TRBV9 with TRBJ1-1; TRBD1 matches at 7 bases. This sequence was found in a female donor with Graves disease. The material sequenced was peripheral blood mononuclear cells (PBMCs), taken at new diagnosis, from a patient treated with antithyroid drugs. CDR3 residues: CASSASMTGRDTEAFF. In DNA, the CDR3 is TGTGCCAGCAGCGCCTCGATGACAGGGCGTGACACTGAAGCTTTCTTT.